What follows is one TCR beta chain and its context. Its antigen remains unknown. CD45RO-CCR7+CD27+CD95- characterized naive CD8+ T cells. The source of the sample is a study of CXCR3-negative and CXCR3-positive naive CD8 T cells. Whole-study results and caveats: Whereas both naive subsets had comparably high diversity, memory CD8+ cells had much lower diversity. Surface CD5 looked about the same in the naive subsets, so the authors worked out TCR strength from TRB CDR3 properties. TRBV-TRBJ usage matched between naive CXCR3-negative and CXCR3-positive cells but not between memory cells. Naive cells that were CXCR3-positive had more hydrophobic TRB CDR3s (compared with CXCR3-negative naive cells).

This CDR3 has 14 residues. Germline V gene lookup returns CDR1 SGDLS and CDR2 YYNGEE. All TRB cDNA libraries came from 5' RACE performed with UMI labels. One entry per CDR3 protein, without DNA, is what TCRdb gives after re-calling the 5' RACE reads. The sample holds about 140,000 distinct CDR3 sequences. The chain employs TRBV9 and TRBJ2-1; there is no DNA to check the TCRdb D call of TRBD1. Sequencing input: naive CXCR3+ CD8+ T cells from blood. Documented subset: CD45RO-CCR7+CD27+CD95- naive CD8+ T cells expressing CXCR3 (TNR3+). This clonotype originated in a human donor in good health. Some clones in this sample may be carry-over from other donors' samples. The CDR3 is CASSVAQGGNEQFF.